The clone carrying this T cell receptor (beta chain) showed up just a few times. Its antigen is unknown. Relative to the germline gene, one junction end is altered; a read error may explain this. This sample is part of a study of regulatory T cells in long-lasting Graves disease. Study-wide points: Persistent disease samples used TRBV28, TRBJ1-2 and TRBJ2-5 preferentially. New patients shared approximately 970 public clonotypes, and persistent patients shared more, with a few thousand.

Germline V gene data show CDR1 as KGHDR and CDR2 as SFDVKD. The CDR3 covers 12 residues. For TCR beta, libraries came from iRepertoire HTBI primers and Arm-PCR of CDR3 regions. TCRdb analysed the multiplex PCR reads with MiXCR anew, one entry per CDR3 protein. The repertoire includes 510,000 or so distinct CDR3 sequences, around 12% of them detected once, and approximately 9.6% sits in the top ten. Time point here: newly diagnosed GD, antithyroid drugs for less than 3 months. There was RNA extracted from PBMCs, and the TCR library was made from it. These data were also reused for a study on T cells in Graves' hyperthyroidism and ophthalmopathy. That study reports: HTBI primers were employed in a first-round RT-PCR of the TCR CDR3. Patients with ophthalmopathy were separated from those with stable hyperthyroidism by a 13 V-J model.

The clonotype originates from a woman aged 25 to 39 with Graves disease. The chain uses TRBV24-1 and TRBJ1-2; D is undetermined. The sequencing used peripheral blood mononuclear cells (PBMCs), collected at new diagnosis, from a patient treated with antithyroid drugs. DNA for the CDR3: TGTGCCACCAGTGATAGAGGCTATAGCTACACCTTC. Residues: CATSDRGYSYTF.